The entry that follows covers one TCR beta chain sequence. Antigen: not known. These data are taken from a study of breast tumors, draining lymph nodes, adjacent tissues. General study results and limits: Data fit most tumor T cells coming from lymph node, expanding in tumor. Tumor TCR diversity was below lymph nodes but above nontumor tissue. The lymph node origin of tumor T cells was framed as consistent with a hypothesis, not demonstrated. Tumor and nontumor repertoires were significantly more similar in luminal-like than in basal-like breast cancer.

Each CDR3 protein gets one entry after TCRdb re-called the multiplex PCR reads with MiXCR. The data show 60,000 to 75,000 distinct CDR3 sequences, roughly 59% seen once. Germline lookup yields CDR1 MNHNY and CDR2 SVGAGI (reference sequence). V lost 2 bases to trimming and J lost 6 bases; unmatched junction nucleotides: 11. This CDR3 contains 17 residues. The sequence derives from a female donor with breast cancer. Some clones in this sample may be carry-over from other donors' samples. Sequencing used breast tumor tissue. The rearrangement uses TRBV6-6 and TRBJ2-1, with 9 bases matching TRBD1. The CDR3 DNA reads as TGTGCCAGCAGTTACGCCTCGACCCGGGACAGGGTCAATGAGCAGTTCTTC. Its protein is CASSYASTRDRVNEQFF.